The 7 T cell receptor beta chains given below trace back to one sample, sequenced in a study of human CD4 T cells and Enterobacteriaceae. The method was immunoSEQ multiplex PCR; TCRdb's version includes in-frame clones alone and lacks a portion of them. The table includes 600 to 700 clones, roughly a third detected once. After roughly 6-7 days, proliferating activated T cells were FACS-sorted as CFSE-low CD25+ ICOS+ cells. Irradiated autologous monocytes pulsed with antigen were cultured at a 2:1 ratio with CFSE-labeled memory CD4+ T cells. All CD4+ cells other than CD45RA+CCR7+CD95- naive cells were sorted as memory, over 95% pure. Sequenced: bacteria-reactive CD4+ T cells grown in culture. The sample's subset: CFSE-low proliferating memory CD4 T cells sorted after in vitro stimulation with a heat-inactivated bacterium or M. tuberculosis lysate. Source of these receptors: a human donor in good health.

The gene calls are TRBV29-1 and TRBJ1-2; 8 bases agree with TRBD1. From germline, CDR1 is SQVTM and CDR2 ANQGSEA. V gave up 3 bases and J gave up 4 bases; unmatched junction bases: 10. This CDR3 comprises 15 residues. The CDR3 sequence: CSVDSGRGQAYGYTF. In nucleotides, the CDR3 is TGCAGCGTTGACTCTGGCAGGGGACAGGCCTATGGCTACACCTTC.

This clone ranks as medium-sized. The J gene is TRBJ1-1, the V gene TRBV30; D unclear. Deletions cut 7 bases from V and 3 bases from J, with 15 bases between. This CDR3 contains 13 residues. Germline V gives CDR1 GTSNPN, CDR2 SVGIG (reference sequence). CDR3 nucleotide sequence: TGTGCCTCCGTGCCCCTCGAAGACACTGAAGCTTTCTTT. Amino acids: CASVPLEDTEAFF.

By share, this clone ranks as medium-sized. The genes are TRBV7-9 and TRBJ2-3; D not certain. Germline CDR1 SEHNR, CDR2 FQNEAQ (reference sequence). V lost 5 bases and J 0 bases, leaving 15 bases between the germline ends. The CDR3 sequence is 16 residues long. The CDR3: CASSPSPLLSTDTQYF. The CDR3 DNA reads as TGTGCCAGCAGCCCGTCCCCTCTTTTGAGCACAGATACGCAGTATTTT.

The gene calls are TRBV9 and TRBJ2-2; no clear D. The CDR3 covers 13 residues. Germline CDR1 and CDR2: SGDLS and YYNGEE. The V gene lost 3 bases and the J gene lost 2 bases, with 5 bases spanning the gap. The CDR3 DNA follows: TGTGCCAGCAGCGAGCCCAACACCGGGGAGCTGTTTTTT. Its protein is CASSEPNTGELFF.

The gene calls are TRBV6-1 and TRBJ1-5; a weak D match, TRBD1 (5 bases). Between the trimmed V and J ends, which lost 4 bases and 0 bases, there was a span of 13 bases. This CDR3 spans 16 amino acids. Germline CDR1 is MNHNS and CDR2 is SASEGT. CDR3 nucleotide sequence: TGTGCCAGCAGTGCCCCGGGGGGTTATAGCAATCAGCCCCAGCATTTT. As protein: CASSAPGGYSNQPQHF.

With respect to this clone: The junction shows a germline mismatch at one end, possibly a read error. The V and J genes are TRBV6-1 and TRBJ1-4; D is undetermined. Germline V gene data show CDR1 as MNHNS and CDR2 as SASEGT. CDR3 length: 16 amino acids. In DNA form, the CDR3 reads TGTGCCATCAGTGAGTCGCCCGGTGGAAGCCCAGGAAAACTGTTTTTT. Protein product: CAISESPGGSPGKLFF.

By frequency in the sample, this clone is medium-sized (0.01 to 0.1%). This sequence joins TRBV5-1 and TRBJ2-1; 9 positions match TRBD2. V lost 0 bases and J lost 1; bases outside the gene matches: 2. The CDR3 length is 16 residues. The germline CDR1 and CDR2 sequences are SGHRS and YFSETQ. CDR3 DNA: TGCGCCAGCAGCTTGGTTGCGGGAGGGTCCTACAATGAGCAGTTCTTC. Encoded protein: CASSLVAGGSYNEQFF.